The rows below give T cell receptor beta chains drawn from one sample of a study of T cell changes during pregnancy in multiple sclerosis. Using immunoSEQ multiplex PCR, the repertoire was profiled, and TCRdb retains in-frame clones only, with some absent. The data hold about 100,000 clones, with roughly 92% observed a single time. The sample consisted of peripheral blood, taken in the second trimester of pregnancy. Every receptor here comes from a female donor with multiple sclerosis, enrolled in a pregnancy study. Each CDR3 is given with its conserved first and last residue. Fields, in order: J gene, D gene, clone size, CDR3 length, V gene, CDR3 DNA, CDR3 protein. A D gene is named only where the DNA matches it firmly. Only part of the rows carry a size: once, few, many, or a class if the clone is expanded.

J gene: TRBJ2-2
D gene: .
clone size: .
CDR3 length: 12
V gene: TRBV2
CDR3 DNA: TGTGCCAGCAGTGACGAGACCGGGGAGCTGTTTTTT
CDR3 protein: CASSDETGELFF

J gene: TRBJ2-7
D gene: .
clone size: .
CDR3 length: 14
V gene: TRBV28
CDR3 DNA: TGTGCCAGCAGTTTATCGGGTGGCGGGTACGAGCAGTACTTC
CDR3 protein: CASSLSGGGYEQYF

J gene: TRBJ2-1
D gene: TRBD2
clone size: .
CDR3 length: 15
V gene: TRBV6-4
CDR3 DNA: TGTGCCAGCAGTGAGGGCGGGGGGGGATACAATGAGCAGTTCTTC
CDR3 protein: CASSEGGGGYNEQFF

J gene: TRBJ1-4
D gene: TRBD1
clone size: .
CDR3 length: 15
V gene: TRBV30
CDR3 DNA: TGTGCCTGGAGTGCCTACCGGGACAGGGGAGAAAAACTGTTTTTT
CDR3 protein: CAWSAYRDRGEKLFF

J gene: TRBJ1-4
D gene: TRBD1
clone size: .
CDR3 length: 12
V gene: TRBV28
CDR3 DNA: TGTGCCAGCTTACAGGGGGGCGGAAAACTGTTTTTT
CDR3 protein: CASLQGGGKLFF

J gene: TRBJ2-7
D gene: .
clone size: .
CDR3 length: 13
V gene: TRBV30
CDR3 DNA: TGTGCCTGGAGGGAGGCAGGGGTTTACGAGCAGTACTTC
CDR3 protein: CAWREAGVYEQYF

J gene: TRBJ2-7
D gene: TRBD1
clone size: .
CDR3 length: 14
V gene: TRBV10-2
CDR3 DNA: TGCGCCAGCAGTCCAGGGGGAAGCGCCTACGAGCAGTACTTC
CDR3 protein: CASSPGGSAYEQYF

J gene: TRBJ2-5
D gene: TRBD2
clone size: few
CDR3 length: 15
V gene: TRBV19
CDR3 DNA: TGTGCCAGTAGTCCCGGTAGCGGGTACCAAGAGACCCAGTACTTC
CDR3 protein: CASSPGSGYQETQYF

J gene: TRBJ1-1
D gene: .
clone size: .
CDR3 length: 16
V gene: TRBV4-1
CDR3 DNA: TGCGCCAGCAGCCAAAGGGTAGGACTAGCTGACACTGAAGCTTTCTTT
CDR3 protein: CASSQRVGLADTEAFF

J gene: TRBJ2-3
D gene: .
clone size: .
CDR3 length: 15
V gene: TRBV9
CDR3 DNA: TGTGCCAGCAGCGTAGATCCTAGATCCACAGATACGCAGTATTTT
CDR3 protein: CASSVDPRSTDTQYF

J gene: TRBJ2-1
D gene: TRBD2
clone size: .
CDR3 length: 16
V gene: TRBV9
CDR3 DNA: TGTGCCAGCAGCGTAACTAGCGGGGGGTCCTACAATGAGCAGTTCTTC
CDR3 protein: CASSVTSGGSYNEQFF

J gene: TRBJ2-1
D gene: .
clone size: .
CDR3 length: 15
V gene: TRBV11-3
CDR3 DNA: TGTGCCAGCAGCCGAAGCGGGCCCTCCTACAATGAGCAGTTCTTC
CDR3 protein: CASSRSGPSYNEQFF

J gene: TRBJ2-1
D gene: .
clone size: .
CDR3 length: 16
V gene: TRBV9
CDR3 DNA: TGTGCCAGCAGCGTGTCCACCTCAAACAGGGACAATGAGCAGTTCTTC
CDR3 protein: CASSVSTSNRDNEQFF

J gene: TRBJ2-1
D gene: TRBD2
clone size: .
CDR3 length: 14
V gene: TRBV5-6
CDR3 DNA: TGTGCCAGCAGCTTGAGGCTAGCGGGAAATGAGCAGTTCTTC
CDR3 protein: CASSLRLAGNEQFF

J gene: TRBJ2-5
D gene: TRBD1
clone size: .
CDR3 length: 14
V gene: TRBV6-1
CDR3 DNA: TGTGCCAGCAGTGGGGACAGGGCTAGGGGGACCCAGTACTTC
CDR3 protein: CASSGDRARGTQYF

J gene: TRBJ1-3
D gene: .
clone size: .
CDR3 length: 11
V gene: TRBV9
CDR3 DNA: TGTGCCAGCGGGTCGAGGAACACCATATATTTT
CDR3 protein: CASGSRNTIYF

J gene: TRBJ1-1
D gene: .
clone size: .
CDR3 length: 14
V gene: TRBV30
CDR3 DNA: TGTGCCTGGAGGAGACAGGTGTTGAACACTGAAGCTTTCTTT
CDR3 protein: CAWRRQVLNTEAFF

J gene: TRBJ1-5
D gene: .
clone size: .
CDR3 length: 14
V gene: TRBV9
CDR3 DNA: TGTGCCAGCAGCGCGGGACATGTCAATCAGCCCCAGCATTTT
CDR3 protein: CASSAGHVNQPQHF

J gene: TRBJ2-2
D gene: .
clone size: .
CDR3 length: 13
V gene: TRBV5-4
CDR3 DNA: TGTGCCAGCAGCTTGGCAGGAACCGGGGAGCTGTTTTTT
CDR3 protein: CASSLAGTGELFF

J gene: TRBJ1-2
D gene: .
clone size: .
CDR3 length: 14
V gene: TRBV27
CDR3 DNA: TGTGCCAGCAGCAACAATGGTTTGAACCGCGGCTACACCTTC
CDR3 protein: CASSNNGLNRGYTF

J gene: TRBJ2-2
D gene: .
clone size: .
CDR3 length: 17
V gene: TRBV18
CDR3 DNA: TGTGCCAGCTCACCAGAAGGCGCAGCGGGCGTAGCCGGGGAGCTGTTTTTT
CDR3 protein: CASSPEGAAGVAGELFF

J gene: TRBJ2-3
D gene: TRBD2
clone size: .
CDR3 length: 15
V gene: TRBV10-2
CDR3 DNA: TGCGCCAGCAGCCCGACTAGCGGGGGCACAGATACGCAGTATTTT
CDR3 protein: CASSPTSGGTDTQYF

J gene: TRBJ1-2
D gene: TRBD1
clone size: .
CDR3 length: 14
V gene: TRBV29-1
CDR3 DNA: TGCAGCGTCCTGCGGGACAGGGGGCTCTATGGCTACACCTTC
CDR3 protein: CSVLRDRGLYGYTF

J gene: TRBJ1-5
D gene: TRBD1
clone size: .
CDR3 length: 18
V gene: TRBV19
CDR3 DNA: TGTGCCAGTAGTATAGATCGGGACAGGGGGACAAGCAATCAGCCCCAGCATTTT
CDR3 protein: CASSIDRDRGTSNQPQHF

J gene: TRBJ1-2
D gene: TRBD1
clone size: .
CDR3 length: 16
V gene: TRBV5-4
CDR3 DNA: TGTGCCAGCAGCTCTGGACAGGGCTTCGATTTGAGTGGCTACACCTTC
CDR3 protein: CASSSGQGFDLSGYTF